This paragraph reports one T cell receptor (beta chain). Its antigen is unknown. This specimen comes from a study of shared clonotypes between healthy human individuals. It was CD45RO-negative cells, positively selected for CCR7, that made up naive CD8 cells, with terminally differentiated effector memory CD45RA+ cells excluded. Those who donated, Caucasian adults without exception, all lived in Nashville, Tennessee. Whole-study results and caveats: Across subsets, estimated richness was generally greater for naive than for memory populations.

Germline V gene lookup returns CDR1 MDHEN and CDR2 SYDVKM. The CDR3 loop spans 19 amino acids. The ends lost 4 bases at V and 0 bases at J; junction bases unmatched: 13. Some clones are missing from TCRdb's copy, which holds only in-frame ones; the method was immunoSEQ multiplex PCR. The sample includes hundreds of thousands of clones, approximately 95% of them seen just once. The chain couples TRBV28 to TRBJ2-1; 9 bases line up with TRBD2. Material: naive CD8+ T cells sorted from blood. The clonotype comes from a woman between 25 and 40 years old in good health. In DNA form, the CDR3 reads TGTGCCAGCAGTTCAACAGTACTGGCGGGAGGGCCCTCCTACAATGAGCAGTTCTTC. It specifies CASSSTVLAGGPSYNEQFF.